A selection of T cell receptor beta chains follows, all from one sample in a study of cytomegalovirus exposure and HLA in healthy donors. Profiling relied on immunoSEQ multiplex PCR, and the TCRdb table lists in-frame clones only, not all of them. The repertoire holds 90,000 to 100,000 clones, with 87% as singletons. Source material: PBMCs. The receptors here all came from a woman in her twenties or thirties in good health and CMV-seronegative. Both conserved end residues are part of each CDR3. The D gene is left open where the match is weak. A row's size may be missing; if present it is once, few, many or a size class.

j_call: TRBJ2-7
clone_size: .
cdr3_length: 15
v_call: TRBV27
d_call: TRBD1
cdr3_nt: TGTGCCAGCAGTCAGTTCCGGGACAGGGTTTACGAGCAGTACTTC
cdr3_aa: CASSQFRDRVYEQYF

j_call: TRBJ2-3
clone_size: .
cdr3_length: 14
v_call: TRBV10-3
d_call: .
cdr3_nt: TGTGCCATCAGTGAGGGCCCTAGCACAGATACGCAGTATTTT
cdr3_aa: CAISEGPSTDTQYF

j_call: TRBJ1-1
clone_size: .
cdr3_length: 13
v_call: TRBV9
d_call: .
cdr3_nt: TGTGCCAGCAGCGTATACGGGGACACTGAAGCTTTCTTT
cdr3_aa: CASSVYGDTEAFF

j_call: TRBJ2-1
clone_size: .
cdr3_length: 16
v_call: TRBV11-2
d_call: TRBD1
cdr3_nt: TGTGCCAGCAGCTCCTCCCGGGACAGGAGATACAATGAGCAGTTCTTC
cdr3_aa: CASSSSRDRRYNEQFF

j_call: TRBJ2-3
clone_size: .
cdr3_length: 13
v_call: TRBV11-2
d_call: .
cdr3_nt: TGTGCCAGCAGCTTGACTAGGACAGATACGCAGTATTTT
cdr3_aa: CASSLTRTDTQYF

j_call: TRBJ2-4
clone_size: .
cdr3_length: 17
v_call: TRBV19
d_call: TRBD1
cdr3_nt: TGTGCCAGTAGTATAGATGGGGACAGGGAGGAGGAGAACATTCAGTACTTC
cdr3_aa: CASSIDGDREEENIQYF

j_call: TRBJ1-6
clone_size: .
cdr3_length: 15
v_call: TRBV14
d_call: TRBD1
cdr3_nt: TGTGCCAGCAGCGCCAGGACAGGGCGGAATTCACCCCTCCACTTT
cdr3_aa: CASSARTGRNSPLHF

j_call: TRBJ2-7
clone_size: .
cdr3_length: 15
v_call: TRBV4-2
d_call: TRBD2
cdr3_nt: TGTGCCAGCAGCCAAGGAGGCGGGAGTGCTTACGAGCAGTACTTC
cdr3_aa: CASSQGGGSAYEQYF

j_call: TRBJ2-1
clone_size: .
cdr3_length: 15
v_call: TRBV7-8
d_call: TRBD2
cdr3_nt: TGTGCCAGCAGCTTCTTCGGGACTAGCAGGAATGAGCAGTTCTTC
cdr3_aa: CASSFFGTSRNEQFF

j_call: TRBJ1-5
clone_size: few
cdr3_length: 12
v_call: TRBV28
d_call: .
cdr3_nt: TGTGCCAGCAGTACCCCAACAGGGAAGGAGCATTTT
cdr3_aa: CASSTPTGKEHF

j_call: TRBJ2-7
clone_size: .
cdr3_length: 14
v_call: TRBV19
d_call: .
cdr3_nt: TGTGCCAGTAGTATAAACGCGGGAAGGGACGAGCAGTACTTC
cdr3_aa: CASSINAGRDEQYF

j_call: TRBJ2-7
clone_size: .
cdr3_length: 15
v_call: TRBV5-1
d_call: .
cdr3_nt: TGCGCCAGCAGCTTCGGGCAGGGTAGTTACTACGAGCAGTACTTC
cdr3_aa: CASSFGQGSYYEQYF

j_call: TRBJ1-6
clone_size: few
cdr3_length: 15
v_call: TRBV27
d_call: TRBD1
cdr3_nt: TGTGCCAGCAGTACTCAGACAGGGCGAAATTCACCCCTCCACTTT
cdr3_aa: CASSTQTGRNSPLHF

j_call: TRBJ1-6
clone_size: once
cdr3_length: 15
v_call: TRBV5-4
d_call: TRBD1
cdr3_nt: TGTGCCAGCAGCGTACCGGGACAGATTTCTTCACCCCTCCACTTT
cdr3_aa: CASSVPGQISSPLHF

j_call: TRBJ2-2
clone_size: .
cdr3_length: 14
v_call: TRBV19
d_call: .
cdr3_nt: TGTGCCAGTAACGGAGGCCTTTACACCGGGGAGCTGTTTTTT
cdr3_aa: CASNGGLYTGELFF

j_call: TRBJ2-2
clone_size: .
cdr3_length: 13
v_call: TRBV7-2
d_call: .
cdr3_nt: TGTGCCAGCGGCGGCCTAAGCACCGGGGAGCTGTTTTTT
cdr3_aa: CASGGLSTGELFF

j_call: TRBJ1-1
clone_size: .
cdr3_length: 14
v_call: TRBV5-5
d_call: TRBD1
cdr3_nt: TGTGCCAGCAGCTCCGACAGGGGGAACACTGAAGCTTTCTTT
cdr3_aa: CASSSDRGNTEAFF

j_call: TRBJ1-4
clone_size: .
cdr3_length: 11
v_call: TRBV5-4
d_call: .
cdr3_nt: TGTGCCAGCAGCGCGGGTGAAAAACTGTTTTTT
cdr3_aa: CASSAGEKLFF

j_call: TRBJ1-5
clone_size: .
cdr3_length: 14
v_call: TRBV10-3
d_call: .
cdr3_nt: TGTGCCATCAGTACGGACCGGGACTATCAGCCCCAGCATTTT
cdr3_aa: CAISTDRDYQPQHF

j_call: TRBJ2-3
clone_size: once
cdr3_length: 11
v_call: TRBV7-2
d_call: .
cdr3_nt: TGTGCCAGCAGCCCCCAAGATACGCAGTATTTT
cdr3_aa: CASSPQDTQYF

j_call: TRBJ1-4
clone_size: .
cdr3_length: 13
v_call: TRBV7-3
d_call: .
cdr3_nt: TGTGCCAGCAGCTTAGGGGGACTCGAAAAACTGTTTTTT
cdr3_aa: CASSLGGLEKLFF

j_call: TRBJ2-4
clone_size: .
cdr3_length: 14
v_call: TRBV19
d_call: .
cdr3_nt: TGTGCCAGCCGGAGTGCCGGAGAGGAGAACATTCAGTACTTC
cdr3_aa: CASRSAGEENIQYF

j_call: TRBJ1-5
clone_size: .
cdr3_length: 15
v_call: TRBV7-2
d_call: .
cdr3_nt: TGTGCAACCCAGCTAGGGGGGGGCAAATATCAGCCCCAGCATTTT
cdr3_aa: CATQLGGGKYQPQHF

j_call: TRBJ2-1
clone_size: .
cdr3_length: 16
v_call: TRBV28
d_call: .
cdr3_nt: TGTGCCAGCAGTACCCCCCGGGGGAGGTCCTACAATGAGCAGTTCTTC
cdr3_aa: CASSTPRGRSYNEQFF

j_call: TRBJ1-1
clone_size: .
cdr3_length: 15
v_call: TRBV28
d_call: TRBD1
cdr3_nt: TGTGCCAGCAGGTCAGGGGGGAGGAAGAACACTGAAGCTTTCTTT
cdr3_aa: CASRSGGRKNTEAFF

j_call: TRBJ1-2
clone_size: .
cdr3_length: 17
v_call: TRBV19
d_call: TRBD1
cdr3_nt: TGTGCCAGTAGTATAACTAGAATTACAGGGGCTAACTATGGCTACACCTTC
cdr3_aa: CASSITRITGANYGYTF

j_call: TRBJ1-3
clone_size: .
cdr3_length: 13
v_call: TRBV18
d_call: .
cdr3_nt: TGTGCCAGCTCCCTCGGACAAGGAAACACCATATATTTT
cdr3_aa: CASSLGQGNTIYF

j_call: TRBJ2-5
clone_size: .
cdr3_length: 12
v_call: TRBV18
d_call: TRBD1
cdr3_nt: TGTGCCAGCTTAGGACAGGGAGAGACCCAGTACTTC
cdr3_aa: CASLGQGETQYF

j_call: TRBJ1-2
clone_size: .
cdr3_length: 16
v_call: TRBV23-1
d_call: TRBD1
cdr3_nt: TGCGCCAGCAGTCATCCGCCGGGACAGGGATTCTATGGCTACACCTTC
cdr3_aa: CASSHPPGQGFYGYTF

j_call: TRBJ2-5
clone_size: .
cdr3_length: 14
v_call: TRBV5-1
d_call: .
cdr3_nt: TGCGCCAGCAGCTTTAGGGATACGGGGGAGACCCAGTACTTC
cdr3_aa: CASSFRDTGETQYF

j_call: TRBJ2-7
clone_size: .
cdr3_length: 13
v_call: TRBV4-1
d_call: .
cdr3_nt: TGCGCCAGCAGCCGCGGGCCCTCCTACGAGCAGTACTTC
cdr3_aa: CASSRGPSYEQYF

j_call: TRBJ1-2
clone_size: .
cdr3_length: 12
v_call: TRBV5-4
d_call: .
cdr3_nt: TGTGCCAGCAGCTTGTGGAGGGATGGCTACACCTTC
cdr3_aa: CASSLWRDGYTF

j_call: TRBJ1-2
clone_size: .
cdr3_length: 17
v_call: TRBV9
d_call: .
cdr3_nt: TGTGCCAGCAGCGTAGTGGGGGGTATAGGCCATACGGTGGGTCTCACCTTC
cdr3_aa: CASSVVGGIGHTVGLTF

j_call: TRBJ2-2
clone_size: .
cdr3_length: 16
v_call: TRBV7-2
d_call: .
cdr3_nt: TGTGCCAGCAGCCTCCCGACAACGGGAGTGACCGGGGAGCTGTTTTTT
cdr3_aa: CASSLPTTGVTGELFF

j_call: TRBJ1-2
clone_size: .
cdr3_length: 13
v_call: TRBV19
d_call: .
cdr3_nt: TGTGCCAGTAGCGACAGAGCCTCTGGGGGCTACACCTTC
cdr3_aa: CASSDRASGGYTF

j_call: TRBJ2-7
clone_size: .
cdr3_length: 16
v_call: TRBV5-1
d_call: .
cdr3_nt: TGCGCCAGCAGCGTTACGTCTGGAGGAAGGAACTACGAGCAGTACTTC
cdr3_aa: CASSVTSGGRNYEQYF

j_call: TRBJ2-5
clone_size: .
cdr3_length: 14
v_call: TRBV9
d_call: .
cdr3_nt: TGTGCCAGCAGCCCTAATTTGCACCAAGAGACCCAGTACTTC
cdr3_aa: CASSPNLHQETQYF

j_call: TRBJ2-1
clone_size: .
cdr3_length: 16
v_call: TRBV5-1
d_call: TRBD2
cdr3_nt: TGCGCCAGCAGCCCTACCGGGGGGGGTTCCTACAATGAGCAGTTCTTC
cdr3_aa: CASSPTGGGSYNEQFF

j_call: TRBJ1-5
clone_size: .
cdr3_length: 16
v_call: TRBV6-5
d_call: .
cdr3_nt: TGTGCCAGCAGTTCCTCCGTTGGACACAACAATCAGCCCCAGCATTTT
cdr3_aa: CASSSSVGHNNQPQHF

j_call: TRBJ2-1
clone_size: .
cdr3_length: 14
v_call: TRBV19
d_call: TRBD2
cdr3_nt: TGTGCCAGTAGAACGGCTAGCGGGTACAATGAGCAGTTCTTC
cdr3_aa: CASRTASGYNEQFF

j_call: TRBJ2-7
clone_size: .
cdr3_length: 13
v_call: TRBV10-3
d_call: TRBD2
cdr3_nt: TGTGCCATCCGGGAGGAGGTTATCTACGAGCAGTACTTC
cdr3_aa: CAIREEVIYEQYF

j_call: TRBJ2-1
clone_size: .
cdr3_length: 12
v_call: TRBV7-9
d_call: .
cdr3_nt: TGTGCCAGCAGCCTACAGGGAAATGAGCAGTTCTTC
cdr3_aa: CASSLQGNEQFF

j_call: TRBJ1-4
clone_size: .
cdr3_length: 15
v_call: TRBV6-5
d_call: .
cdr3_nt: TGTGCCAGCAGTTCCAGTGCACACTATAATGAAAAACTGTTTTTT
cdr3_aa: CASSSSAHYNEKLFF

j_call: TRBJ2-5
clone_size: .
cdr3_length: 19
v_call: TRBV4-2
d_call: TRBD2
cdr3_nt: TGTGCCAGCAGCCAAGAGGAACTAGCGGGGGGGCCGATCCAAGAGACCCAGTACTTC
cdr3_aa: CASSQEELAGGPIQETQYF

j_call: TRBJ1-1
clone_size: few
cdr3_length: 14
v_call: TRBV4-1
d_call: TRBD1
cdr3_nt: TGCGCCAGCAGCCCGAGACAGGGCCACACTGAAGCTTTCTTT
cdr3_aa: CASSPRQGHTEAFF

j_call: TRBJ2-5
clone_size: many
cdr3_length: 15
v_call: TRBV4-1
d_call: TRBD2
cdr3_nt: TGCGCCAGCAGCCCCCTAGCGGGGGAGGGAGAGACCCAGTACTTC
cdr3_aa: CASSPLAGEGETQYF

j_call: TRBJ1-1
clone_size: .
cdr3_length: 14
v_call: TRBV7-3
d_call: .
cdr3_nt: TGTGCCAGCAGCCCCAGGGGTCGGGACACTGAAGCTTTCTTT
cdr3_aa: CASSPRGRDTEAFF

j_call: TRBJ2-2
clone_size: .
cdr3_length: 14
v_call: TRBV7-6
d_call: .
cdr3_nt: TGTGCCAGCAGATTTGTGGCGGAGACCGGGGAGCTGTTTTTT
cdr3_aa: CASRFVAETGELFF

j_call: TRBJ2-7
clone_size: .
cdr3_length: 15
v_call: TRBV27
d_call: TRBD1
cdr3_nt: TGTGCCAGCAGTTTACGGACAGGGGGCTCGTACGAGCAGTACTTC
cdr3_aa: CASSLRTGGSYEQYF

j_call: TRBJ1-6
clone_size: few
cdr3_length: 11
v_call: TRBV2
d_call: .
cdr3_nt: TGTGCCAGCAGTGACCAATCACCCCTCCACTTT
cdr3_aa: CASSDQSPLHF

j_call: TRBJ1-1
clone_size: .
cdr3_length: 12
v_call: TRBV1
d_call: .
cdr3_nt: TGCACCAGCAGGGAGTATGAGACTGAAGCTTTCTTT
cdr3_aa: CTSREYETEAFF